Here is one T cell receptor (beta chain) with its context. Method: immunoSEQ multiplex PCR; TCRdb's copy keeps in-frame clones and lacks some. This sample has approximately 720,000 clones; 92% occur once, and the top ten carry approximately 25%. V shed 4 bases and J shed 2 bases, with 16 bases lying between them. The CDR3 runs to 16 residues. The germline CDR1 and CDR2 sequences are SGHVS and FQNEAQ. This record comes from a study of shared clonotypes between healthy human individuals. Cells designated naive CD8 were CD45RO-negative and were positively selected for CCR7, with terminally differentiated effector memory CD45RA+ cells excluded.

This chain joins TRBV7-8 and TRBJ2-3; weak D call: TRBD2 (6 bases). This clonotype originated in a man in his thirties or forties in good health. Sequenced input: naive CD8+ T cells sorted from blood. CDR3 loop: CASSSYAGIYTDTQYF. The CDR3 DNA follows: TGTGCCAGCAGCTCCTATGCGGGAATTTACACAGATACGCAGTATTTT.